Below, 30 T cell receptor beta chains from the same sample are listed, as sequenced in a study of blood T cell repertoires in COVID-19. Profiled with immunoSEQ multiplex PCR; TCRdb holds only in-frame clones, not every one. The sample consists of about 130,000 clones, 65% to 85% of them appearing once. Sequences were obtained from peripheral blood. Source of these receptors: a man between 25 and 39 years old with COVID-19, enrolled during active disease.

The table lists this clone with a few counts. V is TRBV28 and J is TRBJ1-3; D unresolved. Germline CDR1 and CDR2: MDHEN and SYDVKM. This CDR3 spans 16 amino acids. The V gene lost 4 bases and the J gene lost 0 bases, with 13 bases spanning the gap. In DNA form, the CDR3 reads TGTGCCAGCAGTTCGTCCGGGATCTCCTCTGGAAACACCATATATTTT. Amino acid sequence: CASSSSGISSGNTIYF.

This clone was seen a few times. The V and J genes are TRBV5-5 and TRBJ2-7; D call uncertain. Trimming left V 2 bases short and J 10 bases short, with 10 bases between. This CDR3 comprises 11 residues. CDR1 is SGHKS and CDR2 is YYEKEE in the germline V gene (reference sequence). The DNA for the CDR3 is TGTGCCAGCAGCTTTGGTAACTTACAGTACTTC. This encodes CASSFGNLQYF.

The CDR3 DNA reads as TGCGCCAGCAGCTTCCAGGACAGAGACAATGAGCAGTTCTTC. The encoded protein is CASSFQDRDNEQFF. The chain combines TRBV5-1 with TRBJ2-1; D might be TRBD1 (6 bases). Looked up from germline, CDR1 is SGHRS and CDR2 is YFSETQ. The CDR3 extends over 14 amino acids. Trimming took off 2 bases at V and 5 bases at J, with 11 bases between the two ends.

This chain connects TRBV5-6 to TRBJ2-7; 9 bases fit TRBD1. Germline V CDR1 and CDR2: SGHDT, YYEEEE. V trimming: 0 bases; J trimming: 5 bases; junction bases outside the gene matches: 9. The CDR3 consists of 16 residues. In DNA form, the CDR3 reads TGTGCCAGCAGCTTGGGGGCGGGACAGGGACGGCACGAGCAGTACTTC. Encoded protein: CASSLGAGQGRHEQYF. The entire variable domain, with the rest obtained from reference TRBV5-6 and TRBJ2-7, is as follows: DAGVTQSPTHLIKTRGQQVTLRCSPKSGHDTVSWYQQALGQGPQFIFQYYEEEERQRGNFPDRFSGHQFPNYSSELNVNALLLGDSALYLCASSLGAGQGRHEQYFGPGTRLTVT.

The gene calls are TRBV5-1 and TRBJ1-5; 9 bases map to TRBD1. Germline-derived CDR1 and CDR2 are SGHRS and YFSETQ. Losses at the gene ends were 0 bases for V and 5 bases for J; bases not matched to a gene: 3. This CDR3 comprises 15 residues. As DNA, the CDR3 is TGCGCCAGCAGCTTGGACGGACAGGGGCATCAGCCCCAGCATTTT. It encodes CASSLDGQGHQPQHF.

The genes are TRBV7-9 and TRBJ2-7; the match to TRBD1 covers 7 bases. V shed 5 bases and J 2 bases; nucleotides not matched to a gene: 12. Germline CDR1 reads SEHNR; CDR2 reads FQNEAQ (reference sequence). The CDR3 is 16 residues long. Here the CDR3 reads CASSEGGAGTAYEQYF. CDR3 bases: TGTGCCAGCAGCGAAGGGGGCGCAGGTACAGCCTACGAGCAGTACTTC.

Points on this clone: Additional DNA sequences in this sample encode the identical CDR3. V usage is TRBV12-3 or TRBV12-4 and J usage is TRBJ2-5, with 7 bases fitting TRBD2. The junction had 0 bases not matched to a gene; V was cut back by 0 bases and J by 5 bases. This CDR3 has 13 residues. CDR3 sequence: CASSLAGGETQYF. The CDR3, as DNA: TGTGCCAGCAGTTTAGCCGGGGGGGAGACCCAGTACTTC.

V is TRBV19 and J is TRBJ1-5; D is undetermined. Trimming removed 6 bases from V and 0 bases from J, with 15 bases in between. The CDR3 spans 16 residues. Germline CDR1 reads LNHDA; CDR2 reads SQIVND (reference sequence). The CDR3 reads CASSTILKISNQPQHF. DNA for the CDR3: TGTGCCAGTAGCACCATCCTAAAAATTAGCAATCAGCCCCAGCATTTT.

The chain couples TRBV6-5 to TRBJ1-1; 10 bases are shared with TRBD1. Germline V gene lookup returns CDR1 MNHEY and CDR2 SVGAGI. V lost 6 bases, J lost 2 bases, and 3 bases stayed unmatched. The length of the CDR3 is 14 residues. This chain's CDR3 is CASSMTGGNTEAFF. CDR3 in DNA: TGTGCCAGCAGCATGACAGGGGGCAACACTGAAGCTTTCTTT.

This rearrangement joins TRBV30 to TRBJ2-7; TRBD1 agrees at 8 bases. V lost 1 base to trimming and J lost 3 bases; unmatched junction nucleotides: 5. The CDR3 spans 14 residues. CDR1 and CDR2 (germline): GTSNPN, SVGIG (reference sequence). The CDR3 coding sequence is TGTGCCTGGAGTGGTACAGGGGGTTTCTACGAGCAGTACTTC. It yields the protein CAWSGTGGFYEQYF.

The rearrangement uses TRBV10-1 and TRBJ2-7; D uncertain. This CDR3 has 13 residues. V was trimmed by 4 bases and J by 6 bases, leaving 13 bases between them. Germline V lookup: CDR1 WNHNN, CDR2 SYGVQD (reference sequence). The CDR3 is CASSGSLVSEQYF. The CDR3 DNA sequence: TGCGCCAGCAGTGGCTCCCTCGTTAGCGAGCAGTACTTC.

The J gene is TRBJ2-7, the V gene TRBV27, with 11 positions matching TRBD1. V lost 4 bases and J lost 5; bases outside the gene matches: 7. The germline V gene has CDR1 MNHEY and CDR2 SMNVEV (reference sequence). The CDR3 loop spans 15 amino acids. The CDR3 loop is CASSSYGTGGNEQYF. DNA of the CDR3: TGTGCCAGCAGTTCCTACGGGACAGGGGGGAACGAGCAGTACTTC.

As DNA, the CDR3 is TGTGCCACCCGCCTACAGGGAACGGCCGGGGAGCTGTTTTTT. Translated, it gives CATRLQGTAGELFF. The J gene is TRBJ2-2, the V gene TRBV3-1 (or the pseudogene TRBV3-2), with D perhaps matching TRBD1 (6 bases). The germline V gene encodes CDR1 LGHDT and CDR2 YNNKEL (reference sequence). Trimming stripped 10 bases from V and 6 bases from J, with 18 bases between. This CDR3 is built from 14 residues.

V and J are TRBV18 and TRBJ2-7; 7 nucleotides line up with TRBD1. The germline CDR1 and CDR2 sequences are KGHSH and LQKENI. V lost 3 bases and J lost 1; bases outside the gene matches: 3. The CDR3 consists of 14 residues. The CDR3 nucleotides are TGTGCCAGCTCACCGACAGGGCAATCCTACGAGCAGTACTTC. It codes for CASSPTGQSYEQYF. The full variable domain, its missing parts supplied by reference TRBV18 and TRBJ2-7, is NAGVMQNPRHLVRRRGQEARLRCSPMKGHSHVYWYRQLPEEGLKFMVYLQKENIIDESGMPKERFSAEFPKEGPSILRIQQVVRGDSAAYFCASSPTGQSYEQYFGPGTRLTVT.

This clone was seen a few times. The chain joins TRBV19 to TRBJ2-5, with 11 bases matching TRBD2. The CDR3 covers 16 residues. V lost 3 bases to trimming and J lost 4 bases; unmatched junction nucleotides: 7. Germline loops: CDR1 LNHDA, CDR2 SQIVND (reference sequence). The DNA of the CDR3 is TGTGCCAGTAGTATTGTCACTAGCGGGAGATCAGAGACCCAGTACTTC. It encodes CASSIVTSGRSETQYF.

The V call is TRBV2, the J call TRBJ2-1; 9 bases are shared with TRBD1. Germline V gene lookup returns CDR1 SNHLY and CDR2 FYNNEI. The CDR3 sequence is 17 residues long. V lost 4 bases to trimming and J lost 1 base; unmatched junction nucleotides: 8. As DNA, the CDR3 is TGTGCCAGCAGTGTGGGTCCCGGGACAGGGTCCTACAATGAGCAGTTCTTC. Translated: CASSVGPGTGSYNEQFF.

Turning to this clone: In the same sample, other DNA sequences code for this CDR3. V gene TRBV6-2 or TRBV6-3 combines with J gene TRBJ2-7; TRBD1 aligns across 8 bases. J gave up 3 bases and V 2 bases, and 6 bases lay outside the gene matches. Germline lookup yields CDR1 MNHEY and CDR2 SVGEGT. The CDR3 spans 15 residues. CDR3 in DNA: TGTGCCAGCAGTTACCAAGGACAGGGCCTCTACGAGCAGTACTTC. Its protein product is CASSYQGQGLYEQYF.

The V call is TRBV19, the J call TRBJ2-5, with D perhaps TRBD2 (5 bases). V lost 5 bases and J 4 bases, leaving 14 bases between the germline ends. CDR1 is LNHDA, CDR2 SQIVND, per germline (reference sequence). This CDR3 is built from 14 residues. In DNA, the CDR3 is TGTGCCAGTAGTTCGCTTCAAGGAGGAGAGACCCAGTACTTC. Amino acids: CASSSLQGGETQYF.

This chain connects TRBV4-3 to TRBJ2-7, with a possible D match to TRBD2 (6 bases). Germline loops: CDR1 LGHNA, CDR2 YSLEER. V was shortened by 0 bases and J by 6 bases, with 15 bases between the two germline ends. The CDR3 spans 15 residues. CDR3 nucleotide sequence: TGCGCCAGCAGCCAAGATTTTAGGAGGGGAGGCGAGCAGTACTTC. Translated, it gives CASSQDFRRGGEQYF.

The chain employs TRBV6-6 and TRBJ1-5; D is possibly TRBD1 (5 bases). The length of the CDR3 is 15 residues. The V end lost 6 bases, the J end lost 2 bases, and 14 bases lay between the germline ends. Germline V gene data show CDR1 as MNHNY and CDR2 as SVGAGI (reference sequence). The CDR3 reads CASSPTGSGNQPQHF. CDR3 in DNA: TGTGCCAGCAGCCCTACAGGATCAGGCAATCAGCCCCAGCATTTT.

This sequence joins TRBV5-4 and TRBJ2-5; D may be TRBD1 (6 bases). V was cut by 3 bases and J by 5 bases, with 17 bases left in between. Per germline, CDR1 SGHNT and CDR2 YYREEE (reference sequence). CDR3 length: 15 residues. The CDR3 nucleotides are TGTGCCAGCAGCTCCCTGTTAAGGGGGAAGGAGACCCAGTACTTC. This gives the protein CASSSLLRGKETQYF.

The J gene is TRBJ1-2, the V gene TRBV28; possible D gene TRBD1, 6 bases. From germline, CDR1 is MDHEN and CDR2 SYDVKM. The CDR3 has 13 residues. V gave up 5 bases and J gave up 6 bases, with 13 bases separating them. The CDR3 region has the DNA TGTGCCAGCAGTCCACAGGGTTTCGATGGCTACACCTTC. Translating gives CASSPQGFDGYTF.

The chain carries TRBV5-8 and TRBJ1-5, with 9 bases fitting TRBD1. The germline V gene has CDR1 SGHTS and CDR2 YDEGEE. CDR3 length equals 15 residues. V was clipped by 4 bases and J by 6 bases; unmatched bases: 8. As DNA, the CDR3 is TGTGCCAGCAGCACGGACAGGGGAGGGATTCAGCCCCAGCATTTT. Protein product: CASSTDRGGIQPQHF.

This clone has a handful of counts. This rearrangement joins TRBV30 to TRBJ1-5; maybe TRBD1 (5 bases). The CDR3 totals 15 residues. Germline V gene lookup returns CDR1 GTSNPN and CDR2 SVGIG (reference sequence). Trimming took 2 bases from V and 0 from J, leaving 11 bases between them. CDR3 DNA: TGTGCCTGGAGTAAAGGGGTCGATAGCAATCAGCCCCAGCATTTT. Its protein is CAWSKGVDSNQPQHF.

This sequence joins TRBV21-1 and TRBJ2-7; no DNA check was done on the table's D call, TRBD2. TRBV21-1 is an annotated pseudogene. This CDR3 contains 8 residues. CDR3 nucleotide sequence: TGTGCCAGCAATATGCAGTACTTC. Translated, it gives CASNMQYF.

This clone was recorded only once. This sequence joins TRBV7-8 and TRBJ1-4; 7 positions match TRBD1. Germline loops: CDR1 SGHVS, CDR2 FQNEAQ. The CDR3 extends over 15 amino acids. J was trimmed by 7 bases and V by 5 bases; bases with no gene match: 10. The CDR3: CASSSRQGRSEKLFF. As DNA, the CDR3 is TGTGCCAGCAGCAGCCGACAGGGTAGGAGTGAAAAACTGTTTTTT.

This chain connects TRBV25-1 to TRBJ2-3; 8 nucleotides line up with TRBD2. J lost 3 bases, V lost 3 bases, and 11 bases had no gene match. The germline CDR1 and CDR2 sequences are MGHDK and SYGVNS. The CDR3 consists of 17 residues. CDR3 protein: CASSESTSGYFTDTQYF. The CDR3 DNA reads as TGTGCCAGCAGTGAGTCCACTAGCGGATACTTTACAGATACGCAGTATTTT.

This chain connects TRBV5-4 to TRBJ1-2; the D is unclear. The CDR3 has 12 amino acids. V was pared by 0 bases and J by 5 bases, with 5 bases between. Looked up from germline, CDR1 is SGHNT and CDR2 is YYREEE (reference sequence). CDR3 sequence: CASSLGDYGYTF. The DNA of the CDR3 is TGTGCCAGCAGCTTGGGCGATTATGGCTACACCTTC.

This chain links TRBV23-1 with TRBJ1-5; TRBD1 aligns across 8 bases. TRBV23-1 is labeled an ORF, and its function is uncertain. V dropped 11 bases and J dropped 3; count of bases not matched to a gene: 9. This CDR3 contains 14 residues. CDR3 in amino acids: CAACGTGPNQPQHF. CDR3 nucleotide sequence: TGCGCCGCATGTGGGACAGGACCCAATCAGCCCCAGCATTTT.

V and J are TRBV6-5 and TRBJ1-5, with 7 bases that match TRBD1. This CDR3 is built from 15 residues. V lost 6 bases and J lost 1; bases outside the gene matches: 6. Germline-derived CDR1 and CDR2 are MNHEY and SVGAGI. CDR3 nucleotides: TGTGCCAGCAGGCGACAGGGAGTGAGCAATCAGCCCCAGCATTTT. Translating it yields CASRRQGVSNQPQHF.